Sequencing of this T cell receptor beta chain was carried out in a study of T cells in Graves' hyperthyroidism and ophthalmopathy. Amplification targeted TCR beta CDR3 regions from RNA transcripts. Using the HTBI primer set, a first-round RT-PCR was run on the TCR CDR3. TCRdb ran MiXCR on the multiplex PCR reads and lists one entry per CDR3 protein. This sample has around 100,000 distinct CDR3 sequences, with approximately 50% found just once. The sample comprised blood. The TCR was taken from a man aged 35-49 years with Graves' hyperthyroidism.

Written as DNA, the CDR3 is TGTGCCTGGAGTAGGGGGTTGAACACTGAAGCTTTCTTT. The encoded protein is CAWSRGLNTEAFF. The genes are TRBV25-1 and TRBJ1-1; a weak D match, TRBD1 (6 bases). This CDR3 has 13 residues. Trimming left V 11 bases short and J 0 bases short, with 13 bases between. From germline, CDR1 is MGHDK and CDR2 SYGVNS.